This T cell receptor (beta chain) was obtained from a study of T cells in tuberculosis. Unsorted cryopreserved PBMC were sequenced, averaging around 100,000 T cells per clinical donor. General study findings and limits: Smaller alpha distances in active tuberculosis partly reflected shorter CDR3-alpha lengths. Samples were chosen by availability of cryopreserved specimens. Active tuberculosis TCR-alpha repertoires lay closer to GMM-specific TCRs than IGRA-negative controls, suggesting clonal expansion.

Concerning this clone itself: Its cognate antigen is unknown.

Assay used: immunoSEQ multiplex PCR; TCRdb lists only in-frame clones, some missing. The repertoire has 35,000 to 45,000 clones, 90% to 95% of them found once; the top ten carry under 2%. V was pared by 6 bases and J by 7 bases, with 12 bases between. This CDR3 region has 13 residues. CDR1 SGHAT and CDR2 FQNNGV come from the germline V gene. The V call is TRBV11-2, the J call TRBJ1-4, with unresolved D. The receptor was derived from a donor aged 10-29 years with latent tuberculosis or without tuberculosis infection. Some clones in this sample may be carry-over from other donors' samples. The sample taken for sequencing was PBMCs. The CDR3 nucleotides are TGTGCCAGCAGGAGGCCGGGTAGTGAAAAACTGTTTTTT. Translated, it gives CASRRPGSEKLFF.